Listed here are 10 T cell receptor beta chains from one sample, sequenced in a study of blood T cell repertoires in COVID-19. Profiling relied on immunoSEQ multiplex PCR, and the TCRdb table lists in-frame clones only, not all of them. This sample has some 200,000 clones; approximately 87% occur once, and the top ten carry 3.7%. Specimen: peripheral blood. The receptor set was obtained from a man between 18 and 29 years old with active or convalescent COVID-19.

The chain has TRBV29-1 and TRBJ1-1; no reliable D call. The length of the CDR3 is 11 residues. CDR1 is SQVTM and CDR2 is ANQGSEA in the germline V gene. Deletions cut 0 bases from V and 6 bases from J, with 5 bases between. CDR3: CSVEDLAEAFF. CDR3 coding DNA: TGCAGCGTTGAAGATCTCGCTGAAGCTTTCTTT. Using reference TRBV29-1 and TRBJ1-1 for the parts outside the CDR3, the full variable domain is SAVISQKPSRDICQRGTSLTIQCQVDSQVTMMFWYRQQPGQSLTLIATANQGSEATYESGFVIDKFPISRPNLTFSTLTVSNMSPEDSSIYLCSVEDLAEAFFGQGTRLTVV.

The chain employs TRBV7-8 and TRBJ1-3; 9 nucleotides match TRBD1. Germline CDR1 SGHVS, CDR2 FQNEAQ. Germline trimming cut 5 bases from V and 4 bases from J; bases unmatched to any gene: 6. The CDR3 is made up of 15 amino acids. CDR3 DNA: TGTGCCAGCAGCGTCGGGACAGGGCGAGGAAACACCATATATTTT. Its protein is CASSVGTGRGNTIYF.

CDR3 region: CAISDSSVGAAYGYTF. The CDR3 DNA follows: TGTGCCATCAGTGATTCAAGCGTGGGGGCGGCCTATGGCTACACCTTC. The chain carries TRBV10-3 and TRBJ1-2; D is perhaps TRBD1 (6 bases). Germline loops: CDR1 ENHRY, CDR2 SYGVKD. Trimming removed 3 bases at V and 4 bases at J, with 18 bases between. The length of the CDR3 is 16 residues.

The DNA of the CDR3 is TGTGCCAGTAGTACGGGACTCCTAACGACAAACTACGAGCAGTACTTC. This encodes CASSTGLLTTNYEQYF. The rearrangement links TRBV19 to TRBJ2-7; D may be TRBD2 (6 bases). This CDR3 has 16 amino acids. Germline lookup yields CDR1 LNHDA and CDR2 SQIVND (reference sequence). Trimming removed 4 bases at V and 3 bases at J, with 19 bases between.

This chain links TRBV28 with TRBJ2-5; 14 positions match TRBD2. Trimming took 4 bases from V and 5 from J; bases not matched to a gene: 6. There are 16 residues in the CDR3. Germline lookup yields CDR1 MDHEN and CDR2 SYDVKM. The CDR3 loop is CASSSWTSGGLETQYF. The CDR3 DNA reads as TGTGCCAGCAGTTCGTGGACTAGCGGGGGGTTGGAGACCCAGTACTTC.

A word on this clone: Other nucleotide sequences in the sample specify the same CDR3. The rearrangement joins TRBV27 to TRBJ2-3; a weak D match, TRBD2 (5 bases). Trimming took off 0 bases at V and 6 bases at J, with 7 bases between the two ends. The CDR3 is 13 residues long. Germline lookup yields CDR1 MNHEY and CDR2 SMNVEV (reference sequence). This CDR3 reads CASSLSRGDTQYF. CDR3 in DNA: TGTGCCAGCAGTTTATCGCGAGGGGATACGCAGTATTTT.

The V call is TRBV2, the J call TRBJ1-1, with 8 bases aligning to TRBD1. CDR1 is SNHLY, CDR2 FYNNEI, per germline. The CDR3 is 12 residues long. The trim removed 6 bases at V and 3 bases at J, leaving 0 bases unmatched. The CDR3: CASRDRDTEAFF. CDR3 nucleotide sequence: TGTGCCAGCAGGGACAGGGACACTGAAGCTTTCTTT.

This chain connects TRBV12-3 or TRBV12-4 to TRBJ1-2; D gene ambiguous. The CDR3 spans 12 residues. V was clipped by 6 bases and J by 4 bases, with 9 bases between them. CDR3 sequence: CASSETTYGYTF. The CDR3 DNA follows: TGTGCCAGCAGCGAGACAACCTATGGCTACACCTTC.

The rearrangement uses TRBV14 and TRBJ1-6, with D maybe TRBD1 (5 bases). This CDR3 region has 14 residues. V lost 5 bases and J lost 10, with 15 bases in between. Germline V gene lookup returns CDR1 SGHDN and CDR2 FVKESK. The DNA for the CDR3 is TGTGCCAGCAGCATCGGGACTCAGGTATCACCCCTCCACTTT. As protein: CASSIGTQVSPLHF.

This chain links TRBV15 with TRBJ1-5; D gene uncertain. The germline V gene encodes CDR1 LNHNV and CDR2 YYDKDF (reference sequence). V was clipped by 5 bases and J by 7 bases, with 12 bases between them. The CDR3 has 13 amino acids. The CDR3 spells CATSAGSSQPQHF. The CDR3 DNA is TGTGCCACCAGCGCAGGATCTTCCCAGCCCCAGCATTTT.